This T cell receptor (beta chain) stems from a study of shared T cell receptors in the human thymus. The assay was immunoSEQ multiplex PCR, and TCRdb's table has in-frame clones only and misses some. This table holds 500,000 to 750,000 clones, roughly 90% found once. Losses at the gene ends were 2 bases for V and 4 bases for J; bases not matched to a gene: 3. The CDR3 contains 14 residues. In germline, CDR1 is SGHVS, CDR2 FNYEAQ. These data were also reused for a study on human thymus T cells.

This TCR was recovered from a boy in the first two years of life with a congenital heart defect. The chain combines TRBV7-6 with TRBJ1-2, with 8 bases matching TRBD1. Specimen: thymocytes. The CDR3 here is CASSLQGARYGYTF. In DNA, the CDR3 is TGTGCCAGCAGCTTACAGGGGGCCCGCTATGGCTACACCTTC.